This is a list of T cell receptor beta chains from one sample in a study of beta chain features in type 1 diabetes. Produced via immunoSEQ multiplex PCR; TCRdb's table is partial and in-frame only. This table has 200,000 to 250,000 clones, over 8.5% appearing once. The sequenced sample consisted of naive CD4+ T cells from blood. The receptors shown here come from a woman under 30 in good health. CDR3s include the opening cysteine and the closing phenylalanine or tryptophan. D genes are given only for firm matches. Clone size appears in some rows only: once, few, many, or a class for an expanded clone.

j_call | clone_size | d_call | v_call | cdr3_nt | cdr3_aa
TRBJ1-2 | - | TRBD1 | TRBV18 | TGTGCCAGCTCACCACGGGACAGAGGTGGCTACACCTTC | CASSPRDRGGYTF
TRBJ1-1 | - | - | TRBV30 | TGTGCCTGGGGTCCCGACCTGAGGTTTGAAGCTTTCTTT | CAWGPDLRFEAFF
TRBJ2-7 | - | - | TRBV12-5 | TGTGCTAGTGGTTTCCGGTGGTCTATCGACGAGCAGTACTTC | CASGFRWSIDEQYF
TRBJ2-1 | - | TRBD1 | TRBV7-2 | TGTGCCAGCAGCCCATACAGGGGGTCCTACAATGAGCAGTTCTTC | CASSPYRGSYNEQFF
TRBJ1-6 | - | TRBD1 | TRBV6-5 | TGTGCCAGCAGTTCACAGGGGGCTGGTAATTCACCCCTCCACTTT | CASSSQGAGNSPLHF
TRBJ2-5 | - | - | TRBV6-1 | TGTGCCAGCAGTGAAGTTAAGACCCAGTACTTC | CASSEVKTQYF
TRBJ1-6 | few | TRBD1 | TRBV10-3 | TGTGCCATCAGGGGGGACAGGGTGGCTAATTCACCCCTCCACTTT | CAIRGDRVANSPLHF
TRBJ1-5 | few | TRBD1 | TRBV30 | TGTGCCTGGGGGACAGGGGTAAATCAGCCCCAGCATTTT | CAWGTGVNQPQHF
TRBJ1-1 | few | - | TRBV28 | TGTGCCAGCAGTACGGGGAACACTGAAGCTTTCTTT | CASSTGNTEAFF
TRBJ2-3 | - | - | TRBV1 | TGCACCAGCAGCCCTTCCCGGCGAGCGGGATCTTGCACAGATACGCAGTATTTT | CTSSPSRRAGSCTDTQYF
TRBJ2-1 | many | - | TRBV5-1 | TGCGCCAGCAGCTTGATACAGCTGAATGAGCAGTTCTTC | CASSLIQLNEQFF
TRBJ2-2 | few | - | TRBV10-3 | TGTGCCATCAGTGCCGACACGTCGAACACCGGGGAGCTGTTTTTT | CAISADTSNTGELFF
TRBJ2-5 | few | - | TRBV30 | TGTGCCTGGAGTGGCAGGTTGCGGAGGGAGACCCAGTACTTC | CAWSGRLRRETQYF
TRBJ2-1 | - | TRBD2 | TRBV9 | TGTGCCAGCAGCGTTAGCGGGATCTTATACAATGAGCAGTTCTTC | CASSVSGILYNEQFF
TRBJ2-2 | - | TRBD1 | TRBV9 | TGTGCCAGTTCAGAGGGACAGGCTCGAGGCGGGGAGCTGTTTTTT | CASSEGQARGGELFF
TRBJ2-1 | - | TRBD1 | TRBV10-1 | TGCGCCAGCAGTAAAGGGGGCGTCTCCTACAATGAGCAGTTCTTC | CASSKGGVSYNEQFF
TRBJ2-3 | few | - | TRBV29-1 | TGCAGCGTTGCGGGTGGTGCGAGCACAGATACGCAGTATTTT | CSVAGGASTDTQYF
TRBJ2-7 | - | TRBD1 | TRBV30 | TGTGCCTGGGGGGACAGCTCCTACGAGCAGTACTTC | CAWGDSSYEQYF
TRBJ2-2 | - | TRBD2 | TRBV5-1 | TGCGCCAGCAGAGAAGCGGGGATTACCGGGGAGCTGTTTTTT | CASREAGITGELFF
TRBJ2-3 | - | - | TRBV5-1 | TGCGCCAGCAGCTTAGCGCCGGGAAGCACAGATACGCAGTATTTT | CASSLAPGSTDTQYF
TRBJ2-2 | - | - | TRBV19 | TGTGCCAGTAGTATGGCTGTTGACACCGGGGAGCTGTTTTTT | CASSMAVDTGELFF
TRBJ1-1 | - | - | TRBV29-1 | TGCAGCGTTGTTGTAGGGGCGAACACTGAAGCTTTCTTT | CSVVVGANTEAFF
TRBJ1-1 | few | - | TRBV20-1 | TGCAGGCCTTCGGGGAACACTGAAGCTTTCTTT | CRPSGNTEAFF
TRBJ2-7 | few | TRBD2 | TRBV2 | TGTGCCAGCAGAACCTTGGGACTAGCGGGAGGCTACGAGCAGTACTTC | CASRTLGLAGGYEQYF
TRBJ2-1 | few | TRBD1 | TRBV5-4 | TGTGCCAGCAGCCCCGACAGGGGACAAGAGCAGTTCTTC | CASSPDRGQEQFF
TRBJ2-1 | - | TRBD2 | TRBV7-3 | TGTGCCAGCAGCTTAAAAACTAGCGGGGGGGGGTCCTACAATGAGCAGTTCTTC | CASSLKTSGGGSYNEQFF
TRBJ2-7 | - | - | TRBV5-8 | TGTGCCAGCTCGGGGGAAGGGGGCGGAGACGAGCAGTACTTC | CASSGEGGGDEQYF
TRBJ1-1 | few | - | TRBV20-1 | TGCAGTGCTAGCGGGGACACTGAAGCTTTCTTT | CSASGDTEAFF
TRBJ2-1 | - | - | TRBV18 | TGTGCCAGCTCACCTCCTAGAGGAGGTAGCAATGAGCAGTTCTTC | CASSPPRGGSNEQFF
TRBJ1-1 | few | - | TRBV9 | TGTGCCAGCAGCGTAGGCGCCACCGGGAACACTGAAGCTTTCTTT | CASSVGATGNTEAFF
TRBJ1-1 | few | - | TRBV2 | TGTGCCAGCAGGGGCTTACGGGGGGCCACTGAAGCTTTCTTT | CASRGLRGATEAFF
TRBJ2-1 | - | - | TRBV18 | TGTGCCAGCTCACCACTCAGGTATGAGCAGTTCTTC | CASSPLRYEQFF
TRBJ2-3 | - | TRBD1 | TRBV30 | TGTGCCTGGAGCACTCTTCCGGGACAGCCCACAGATACGCAGTATTTT | CAWSTLPGQPTDTQYF
TRBJ2-1 | few | - | TRBV5-4 | TGTGCCAGCAGCTCGGGTCGGGGGTCGGATGAGCAGTTCTTC | CASSSGRGSDEQFF
TRBJ2-7 | - | TRBD1 | TRBV27 | TGTGCCAGCAGTTTCCGCTCGACAGGGGGGACCTACGAGCAGTACTTC | CASSFRSTGGTYEQYF
TRBJ1-1 | few | TRBD1 | TRBV20-1 | TGCAGTGCGTCACAGGGGACTGAAGCTTTCTTT | CSASQGTEAFF